The 30 T cell receptor beta chains below were found in one sample sequenced in a study of beta chain features in type 1 diabetes (dated by TCRdb to 2017 to 2018). On the study overall, not on this receptor specifically: In all four CD4+ subsets, TCRB CDR3 length was moderately but significantly shorter in type 1 diabetes patients.

Libraries were prepared through the immunoSEQ multiplex PCR assay. The entire isolated RNA was reverse transcribed using the High Capacity cDNA Reverse Transcription Kit, and thus expressed TCRB transcripts were sequenced. Sourced from immuneACCESS, this table was stored by TCRdb with only in-frame sequences that have V and J called. A share of the clones is absent; for the studies checked, an unresolved V gene accounts for under half, and the remainder has no known explanation. The sample data list hundreds of thousands of clones, and roughly 12% of these were observed just once. 0.022% of the sample is held by the ten biggest clonotypes. These receptors are not linked to any known antigen. The material sequenced was naive CD4+ T cells from blood. The cell subset or site label, as the study defines it: true naive CD4+ T cells. Receptor source: a man aged 18 to 30 with type 1 diabetes.

This clone was seen only a few times. The chain couples TRBV9 to TRBJ1-3, with TRBD1 matching 9 bases. The CDR3 runs 16 residues. Germline CDR1 is SGDLS and CDR2 is YYNGEE. Trimming removed 4 bases from V and 4 bases from J; junction bases left unmatched: 9. The CDR3 is CASSSPGTGTGNTIYF. The CDR3 DNA follows: TGTGCCAGCAGCTCCCCCGGGACAGGGACCGGAAACACCATATATTTT.

The chain is built from TRBV5-1 and TRBJ2-3; D unclear. The CDR3 runs 13 residues. Germline CDR1 is SGHRS and CDR2 is YFSETQ. V shed 0 bases and J shed 3 bases, with 5 bases lying between them. The CDR3 coding sequence is TGCGCCAGCAGCTTGGCCCGGACAGATACGCAGTATTTT. Its protein product is CASSLARTDTQYF. Complete variable domain (other parts from reference TRBV5-1 and TRBJ2-3): KAGVTQTPRYLIKTRGQQVTLSCSPISGHRSVSWYQQTPGQGLQFLFEYFSETQRNKGNFPGRFSGRQFSNSRSEMNVSTLELGDSALYLCASSLARTDTQYFGPGTRLTVL.

In this sample, this clone turned up a few times. CDR3 nucleotide sequence: TGTGCCAGCGCCCCGCCCCGACAGGAGTCGAACACCGGGGAGCTGTTTTTT. Translating it yields CASAPPRQESNTGELFF. V usage is TRBV11-1 and J usage is TRBJ2-2, with D possibly matching TRBD1 (6 bases). Trimming shortened V by 8 bases and J by 0 bases, and 19 bases separated the two germline ends. Germline loops: CDR1 SGHAT, CDR2 FQDESV (reference sequence). The CDR3 extends over 17 amino acids.

The table lists this clone with a few counts. The V gene is TRBV29-1, the J gene TRBJ1-1, with 9 bases matching TRBD1. The J segment lost 1 base and the V segment lost 7 bases, leaving 7 bases of the junction unmatched. The CDR3 has 14 amino acids. Germline V gene data show CDR1 as SQVTM and CDR2 as ANQGSEA. The CDR3 bases are TGCAGCGCCCCCCCGGGACAGGGGAACACTGAAGCTTTCTTT. It yields the protein CSAPPGQGNTEAFF.

This clone was detected only a few times. This chain uses TRBV6-4 with TRBJ2-7; D may correspond to TRBD1 or TRBD2 (5 bases each). CDR3 length: 15 residues. V gave up 4 bases and J gave up 0 bases, with 13 bases separating them. Germline CDR1 reads MRHNA; CDR2 reads SNTAGT. In DNA form, the CDR3 reads TGTGCCAGCAGTGGCCCGGGACGGACCTCCTACGAGCAGTACTTC. Encoded protein: CASSGPGRTSYEQYF.

J is TRBJ2-1 and V is TRBV9, with 10 bases matching TRBD2. The CDR3 runs to 14 residues. V gave up 4 bases and J gave up 12 bases; unmatched junction bases: 10. The V gene's germline CDR1 is SGDLS and CDR2 YYNGEE. CDR3 coding DNA: TGTGCCAGCAGCACGACCGGGACTAGCGTAAGGCAGTTCTTC. Its translation: CASSTTGTSVRQFF.

Only a few counts were recorded for this clone. This chain connects TRBV20-1 to TRBJ2-5, with D hard to call. The germline CDR1 and CDR2 sequences are DFQATT and SNEGSKA (reference sequence). Trimming removed 7 bases from V and 0 bases from J, with 6 bases in between. The CDR3 contains 11 residues. For the CDR3, the DNA is TGCAGTGTTGGGTACCAAGAGACCCAGTACTTC. This sequence encodes CSVGYQETQYF.

This clone appeared a few times. The chain has TRBV6-4 and TRBJ2-3; 7 bases agree with TRBD2. CDR1 and CDR2 (germline): MRHNA, SNTAGT. V gave up 5 bases and J gave up 4 bases; unmatched junction bases: 6. The CDR3 covers 14 residues. CDR3 DNA: TGTGCCAGCAGTCCTAAAGCGGGGTCAGATACGCAGTATTTT. This gives the protein CASSPKAGSDTQYF.

This CDR3 reads CASSSSVDIFYEQYF. In nucleotides, the CDR3 is TGTGCCAGCAGCTCCTCGGTGGACATATTCTACGAGCAGTACTTC. V usage is TRBV7-2 and J usage is TRBJ2-7; perhaps TRBD1 as D (5 bases). Looked up from germline, CDR1 is SGHTA and CDR2 is FQGNSA. Trimming cost V 4 bases and J 3 bases, with 16 bases left between them. This CDR3 region has 15 residues.

The J gene is TRBJ2-1, the V gene TRBV11-2; D unclear. CDR1 is SGHAT, CDR2 FQNNGV, per germline. This CDR3 is 12 amino acids long. The V gene lost 1 base and the J gene lost 6 bases, with 4 bases spanning the gap. CDR3: CASSLGSNEQFF. In DNA, the CDR3 is TGTGCCAGCAGCTTAGGGTCCAATGAGCAGTTCTTC.

The V call is TRBV30, the J call TRBJ2-6, with 7 bases matching TRBD1. Germline V gene sequence: CDR1 GTSNPN, CDR2 SVGIG (reference sequence). The V and J ends lost 0 bases and 0 bases, in that order; junction bases with no gene match: 8. The CDR3 contains 18 residues. In DNA, the CDR3 is TGTGCCTGGAGTGTACAGGGGACAATCCCCTCTGGGGCCAACGTCCTGACTTTC. Translating gives CAWSVQGTIPSGANVLTF.

The genes are TRBV19 and TRBJ2-5, with D possibly called TRBD1 or TRBD2 (5 bases each). The V end was cut by 5 bases, the J end by 5 bases, with 12 bases between. The CDR3 is 13 amino acids. Germline V gene data show CDR1 as LNHDA and CDR2 as SQIVND (reference sequence). In nucleotides, the CDR3 is TGTGCCAGTAGTTCCGGGACCAGGGAGACCCAGTACTTC. Translated, it gives CASSSGTRETQYF.

The chain recombines TRBV30 with TRBJ2-7, with TRBD1 matching over 7 bases. Losses at the gene ends were 4 bases for V and 2 bases for J; bases not matched to a gene: 2. CDR3 size: 12 residues. The germline gives CDR1 GTSNPN, CDR2 SVGIG (reference sequence). The CDR3 reads CAWKGAAYEQYF. Here the CDR3 DNA reads TGTGCCTGGAAGGGGGCGGCCTACGAGCAGTACTTC.

This rearrangement joins TRBV9 to TRBJ2-5; D may be TRBD2 (5 bases). Germline-derived CDR1 and CDR2 are SGDLS and YYNGEE. V shed 0 bases and J shed 6 bases, with 9 bases lying between them. The CDR3 length is 13 residues. CDR3 region: CASSVELGKTQYF. The CDR3 DNA follows: TGTGCCAGCAGCGTAGAACTAGGAAAGACCCAGTACTTC.

This clone was observed a handful of times. The V call is TRBV6-5, the J call TRBJ1-2; no clear D. The V gene's germline CDR1 is MNHEY and CDR2 SVGAGI. V lost 5 bases to trimming and J lost 8 bases, with 18 bases between them. The CDR3 runs 14 residues. The CDR3 DNA is TGTGCCAGCAGTGAAGACCCGGGGATGAGGGGCTACACCTTC. It codes for CASSEDPGMRGYTF.

This clone was counted between two and nine times. The V and J genes are TRBV2 and TRBJ1-2; 9 bases align to TRBD1. CDR1 and CDR2 (germline): SNHLY, FYNNEI. Trimming removed 5 bases from V and 3 bases from J; junction bases left unmatched: 1. The CDR3 runs 13 residues. CDR3 bases: TGTGCCAGCAGTCGGGACAGGGACTATGGCTACACCTTC. The encoded protein is CASSRDRDYGYTF.

The chain carries TRBV25-1 and TRBJ2-5; D is unresolved. The CDR3 length is 16 residues. CDR1 is MGHDK and CDR2 is SYGVNS in the germline V gene. The V end lost 4 bases, the J end lost 3 bases, and 18 bases lay between the germline ends. CDR3 DNA: TGTGCCAGCAGTGGGGTCGAACAGCGTCCTAAAGAGACCCAGTACTTC. This sequence encodes CASSGVEQRPKETQYF.

This sequence joins TRBV5-4 and TRBJ1-4; D gene uncertain. This CDR3 contains 14 residues. V shed 4 bases and J shed 8 bases, with 15 bases lying between them. Per germline, CDR1 SGHNT and CDR2 YYREEE (reference sequence). The CDR3 coding sequence is TGTGCCAGCAGCGCCGGGTCCGGGAGCGAAAAACTGTTTTTT. It encodes CASSAGSGSEKLFF.

The chain joins TRBV19 to TRBJ2-4; TRBD1 is a possible D gene (6 bases). Trimming removed 6 bases from V and 0 bases from J, with 15 bases in between. CDR1 is LNHDA and CDR2 is SQIVND in the germline V gene (reference sequence). The CDR3 loop spans 16 amino acids. CDR3 DNA sequence: TGTGCCAGTAGCCTGACAGGCTCTGTAGCCAAAAACATTCAGTACTTC. It is translated as CASSLTGSVAKNIQYF. The full variable domain, with the rest looked up from reference TRBV19 and TRBJ2-4, is DGGITQSPKYLFRKEGQNVTLSCEQNLNHDAMYWYRQDPGQGLRLIYYSQIVNDFQKGDIAEGYSVSREKKESFPLTVTSAQKNPTAFYLCASSLTGSVAKNIQYFGAGTRLSVL.

A few counts support this clone. The chain is built from TRBV5-6 and TRBJ1-6; 9 positions match TRBD1. CDR1 and CDR2 from the germline V gene are SGHDT and YYEEEE. This CDR3 spans 14 amino acids. With V trimmed by 4 bases and J by 5 bases, 1 base remained unmatched. In DNA, the CDR3 is TGTGCCAGCAGCCGGGACAGGGATAATTCACCCCTCCACTTT. Translated: CASSRDRDNSPLHF. Complete variable domain (other parts from reference TRBV5-6 and TRBJ1-6): DAGVTQSPTHLIKTRGQQVTLRCSPKSGHDTVSWYQQALGQGPQFIFQYYEEEERQRGNFPDRFSGHQFPNYSSELNVNALLLGDSALYLCASSRDRDNSPLHFGNGTRLTVT.

Only a few counts were recorded for this clone. The chain has TRBV11-2 and TRBJ2-3, with D uncertain. The germline V gene has CDR1 SGHAT and CDR2 FQNNGV. The CDR3 consists of 13 residues. Trimming took 3 bases from V and 5 from J, leaving 9 bases between them. CDR3 residues: CASSFSLRDTQYF. CDR3 coding DNA: TGTGCCAGCAGCTTTAGTTTAAGAGATACGCAGTATTTT. The complete variable domain, with remaining parts taken from reference TRBV11-2 and TRBJ2-3, reads EAGVAQSPRYKIIEKRQSVAFWCNPISGHATLYWYQQILGQGPKLLIQFQNNGVVDDSQLPKDRFSAERLKGVDSTLKIQPAKLEDSAVYLCASSFSLRDTQYFGPGTRLTVL.

This chain connects TRBV29-1 to TRBJ1-3; no clear D. From germline, CDR1 is SQVTM and CDR2 ANQGSEA. The CDR3 sequence is 17 residues long. V was cut by 5 bases and J by 4 bases, with 24 bases left in between. This chain's CDR3 is CSVILPVGFAGGNTIYF. CDR3 DNA sequence: TGCAGCGTTATCTTACCGGTCGGTTTTGCGGGGGGAAACACCATATATTTT.

The chain recombines TRBV5-1 with TRBJ1-5; D might be TRBD1 (5 bases). V was cut by 3 bases and J by 2 bases, with 9 bases left in between. The CDR3 is 14 residues long. Germline V gene sequence: CDR1 SGHRS, CDR2 YFSETQ. The CDR3 reads CASSSEGGNQPQHF. The CDR3, as DNA: TGCGCCAGCAGCTCGGAAGGGGGCAATCAGCCCCAGCATTTT.

The sample holds a few counts of this clone. The V call is TRBV19, the J call TRBJ1-5; D possibly corresponds to TRBD1 (5 bases). V was shortened by 5 bases and J by 5 bases, with 10 bases between the two germline ends. CDR1 is LNHDA and CDR2 is SQIVND in the germline V gene (reference sequence). This CDR3 spans 13 amino acids. CDR3 region: CASSGREDQPQHF. CDR3 in DNA: TGTGCCAGTAGTGGCAGGGAGGATCAGCCCCAGCATTTT.

The genes are TRBV7-9 and TRBJ2-1; D is uncertain. The CDR3 length is 16 residues. V dropped 1 base and J dropped 4 bases, with 14 bases sitting between them. Germline CDR1 is SEHNR and CDR2 is FQNEAQ (reference sequence). CDR3: CASSLGGLGRYNEQFF. CDR3 bases: TGTGCCAGCAGCTTAGGAGGTCTGGGTAGGTACAATGAGCAGTTCTTC.

This chain joins TRBV5-4 and TRBJ2-1; unclear D gene. V was pared by 4 bases and J by 5 bases, with 4 bases between. Germline V CDR1 and CDR2: SGHNT, YYREEE (reference sequence). This CDR3 region has 11 residues. DNA for the CDR3: TGTGCCAGCAGCCTACACAATGAGCAGTTCTTC. Translation: CASSLHNEQFF.

At least ten counts were recorded for this clone. The gene calls are TRBV21-1 and TRBJ2-4; the table gives TRBD2 as D, unverified against the DNA. TRBV21-1 is reported as a pseudogene. This CDR3 has 13 residues. CDR3 nucleotide sequence: TGTGCCAGCAGCAAGCGGCAGACGAACATTCAGTACTTC. It specifies CASSKRQTNIQYF.

The gene calls are TRBV20-1 and TRBJ2-1; 8 positions match TRBD2. The CDR3 is made up of 10 amino acids. Germline CDR1 is DFQATT and CDR2 is SNEGSKA (reference sequence). The J segment lost 13 bases and the V segment lost 6 bases, leaving 5 bases of the junction unmatched. Here the CDR3 reads CSAPGGRQFF. The CDR3 region has the DNA TGCAGTGCCCCGGGAGGGAGACAGTTCTTC.

This clone was counted a few times. The J gene is TRBJ1-1, the V gene TRBV7-9; D is unclear. CDR3 length: 12 residues. The germline CDR1 and CDR2 sequences are SEHNR and FQNEAQ (reference sequence). Trimming took 4 bases from V and 5 from J, leaving 8 bases between them. CDR3 in DNA: TGTGCCAGCAGCTCCCTTGAGACTGAAGCTTTCTTT. Translating gives CASSSLETEAFF.

This clone appeared a few times. This sequence joins TRBV18 and TRBJ1-2; D may be TRBD1 (6 bases). This CDR3 contains 14 residues. Trimming removed 3 bases at V and 7 bases at J, with 15 bases between. CDR1 and CDR2 from the germline V gene are KGHSH and LQKENI. CDR3 residues: CASSPPQGLAGYTF. DNA of the CDR3: TGTGCCAGCTCACCTCCACAGGGCCTTGCTGGCTACACCTTC.